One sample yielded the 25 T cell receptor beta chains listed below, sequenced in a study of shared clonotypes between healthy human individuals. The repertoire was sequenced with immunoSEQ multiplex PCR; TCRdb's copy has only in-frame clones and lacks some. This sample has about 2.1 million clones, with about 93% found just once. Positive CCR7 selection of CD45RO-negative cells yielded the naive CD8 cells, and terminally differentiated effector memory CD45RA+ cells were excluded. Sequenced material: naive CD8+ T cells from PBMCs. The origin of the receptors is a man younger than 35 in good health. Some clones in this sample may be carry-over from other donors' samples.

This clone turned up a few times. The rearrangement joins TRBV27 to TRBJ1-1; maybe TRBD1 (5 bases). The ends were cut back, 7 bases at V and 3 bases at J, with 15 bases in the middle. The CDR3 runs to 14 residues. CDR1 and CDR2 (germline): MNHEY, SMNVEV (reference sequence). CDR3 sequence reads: CASTYGGLDTEAFF. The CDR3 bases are TGTGCCAGCACCTACGGGGGGTTGGACACTGAAGCTTTCTTT.

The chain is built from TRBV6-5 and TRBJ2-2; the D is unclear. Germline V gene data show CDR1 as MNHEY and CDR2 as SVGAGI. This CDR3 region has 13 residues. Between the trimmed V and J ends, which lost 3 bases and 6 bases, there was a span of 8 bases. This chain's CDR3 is CASSYSPAGELFF. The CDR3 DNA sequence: TGTGCCAGCAGTTATTCCCCAGCCGGGGAGCTGTTTTTT.

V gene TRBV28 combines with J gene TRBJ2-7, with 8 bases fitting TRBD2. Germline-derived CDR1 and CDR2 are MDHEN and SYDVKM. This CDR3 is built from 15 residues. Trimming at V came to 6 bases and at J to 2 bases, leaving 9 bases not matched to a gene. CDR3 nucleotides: TGTGCCAGCAGACCCGGGGTAGCGGGGACCTACGAGCAGTACTTC. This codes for CASRPGVAGTYEQYF.

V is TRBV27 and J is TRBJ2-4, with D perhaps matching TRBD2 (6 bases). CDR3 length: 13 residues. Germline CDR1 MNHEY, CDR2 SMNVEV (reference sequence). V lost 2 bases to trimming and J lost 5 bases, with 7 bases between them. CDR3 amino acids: CASSLGGENIQYF. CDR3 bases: TGTGCCAGCAGTTTAGGAGGGGAAAACATTCAGTACTTC.

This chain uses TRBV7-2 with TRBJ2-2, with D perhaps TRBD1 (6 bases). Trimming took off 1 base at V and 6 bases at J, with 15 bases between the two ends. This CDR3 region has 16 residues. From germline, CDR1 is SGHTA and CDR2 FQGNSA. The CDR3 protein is CASSLGLGWGPGELFF. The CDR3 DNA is TGTGCCAGCAGCTTAGGCTTAGGTTGGGGGCCCGGGGAGCTGTTTTTT.

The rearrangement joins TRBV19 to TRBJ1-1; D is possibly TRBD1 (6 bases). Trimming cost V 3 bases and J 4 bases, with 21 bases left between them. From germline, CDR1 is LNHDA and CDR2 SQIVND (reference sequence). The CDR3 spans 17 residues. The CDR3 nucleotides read TGTGCCAGTAGTATCCGGACAGATCTTAATCATAGCACTGAAGCTTTCTTT. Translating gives CASSIRTDLNHSTEAFF.

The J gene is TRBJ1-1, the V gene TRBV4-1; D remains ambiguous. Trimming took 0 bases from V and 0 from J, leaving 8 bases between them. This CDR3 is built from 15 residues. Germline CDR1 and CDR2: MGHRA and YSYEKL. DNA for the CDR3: TGCGCCAGCAGCCAAGAACCCAGGTTGAACACTGAAGCTTTCTTT. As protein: CASSQEPRLNTEAFF.

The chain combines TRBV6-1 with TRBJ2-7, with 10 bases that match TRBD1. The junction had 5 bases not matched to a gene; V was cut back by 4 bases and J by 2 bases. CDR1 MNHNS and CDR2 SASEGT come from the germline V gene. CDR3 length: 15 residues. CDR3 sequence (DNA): TGTGCCAGCAGTGGGCGGACAGGGGGGACCTACGAGCAGTACTTC. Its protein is CASSGRTGGTYEQYF.

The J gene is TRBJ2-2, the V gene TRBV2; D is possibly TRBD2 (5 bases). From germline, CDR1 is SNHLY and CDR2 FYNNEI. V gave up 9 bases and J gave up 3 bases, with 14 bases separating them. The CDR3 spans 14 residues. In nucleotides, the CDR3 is TGTGCCAGGACAACGGCAGCGGACACCGGGGAGCTGTTTTTT. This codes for CARTTAADTGELFF.

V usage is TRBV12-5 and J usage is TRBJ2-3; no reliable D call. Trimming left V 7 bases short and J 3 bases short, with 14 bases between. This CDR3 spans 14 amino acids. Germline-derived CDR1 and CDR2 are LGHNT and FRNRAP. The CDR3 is CASAAPSKTDTQYF. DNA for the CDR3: TGTGCTAGTGCGGCTCCCTCGAAGACAGATACGCAGTATTTT.

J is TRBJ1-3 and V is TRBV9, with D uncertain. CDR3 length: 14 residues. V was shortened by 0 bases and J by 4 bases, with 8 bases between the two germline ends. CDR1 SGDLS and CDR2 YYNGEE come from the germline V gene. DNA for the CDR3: TGTGCCAGCAGCGTAGGCCTTATGGGAAACACCATATATTTT. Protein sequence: CASSVGLMGNTIYF.

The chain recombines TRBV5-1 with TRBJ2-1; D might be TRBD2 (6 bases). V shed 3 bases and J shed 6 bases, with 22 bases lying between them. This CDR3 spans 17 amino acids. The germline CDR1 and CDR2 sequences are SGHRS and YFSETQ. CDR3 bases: TGCGCCAGCAGCTCGGACCCAATAGCGGACTTTACCAATGAGCAGTTCTTC. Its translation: CASSSDPIADFTNEQFF.

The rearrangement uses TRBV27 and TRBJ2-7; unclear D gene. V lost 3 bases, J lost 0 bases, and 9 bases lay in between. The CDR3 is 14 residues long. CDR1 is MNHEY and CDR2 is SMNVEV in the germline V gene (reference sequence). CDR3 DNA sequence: TGTGCCAGCAGTTTTGTGGCTAGCTCCTACGAGCAGTACTTC. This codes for CASSFVASSYEQYF.

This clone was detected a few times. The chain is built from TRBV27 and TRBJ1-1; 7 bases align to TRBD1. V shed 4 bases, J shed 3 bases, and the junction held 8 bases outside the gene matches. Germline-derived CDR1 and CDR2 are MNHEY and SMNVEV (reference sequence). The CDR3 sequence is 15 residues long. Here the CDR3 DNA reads TGTGCCAGCAGTTCTCAGACAGGGAGGGACACTGAAGCTTTCTTT. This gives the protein CASSSQTGRDTEAFF.

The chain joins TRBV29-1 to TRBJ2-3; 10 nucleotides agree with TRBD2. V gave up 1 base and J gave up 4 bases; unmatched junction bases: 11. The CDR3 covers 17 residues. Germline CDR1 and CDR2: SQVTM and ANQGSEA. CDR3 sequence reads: CSVEGPSSGSPPDTQYF. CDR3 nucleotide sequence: TGCAGCGTTGAAGGGCCATCTAGCGGGAGTCCCCCAGATACGCAGTATTTT.

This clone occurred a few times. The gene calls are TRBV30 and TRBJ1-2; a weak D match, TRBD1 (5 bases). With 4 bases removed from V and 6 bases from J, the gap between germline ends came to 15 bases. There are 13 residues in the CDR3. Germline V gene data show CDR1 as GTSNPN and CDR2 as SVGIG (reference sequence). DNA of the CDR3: TGTGCCTGGATATGGGAATTCAGGGATGGCTACACCTTC. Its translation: CAWIWEFRDGYTF.

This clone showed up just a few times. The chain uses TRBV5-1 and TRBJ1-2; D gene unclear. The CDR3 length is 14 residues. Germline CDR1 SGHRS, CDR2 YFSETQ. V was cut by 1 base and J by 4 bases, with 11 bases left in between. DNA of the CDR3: TGCGCCAGCAGCTTGAGCCCCTTGGGCTATGGCTACACCTTC. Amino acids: CASSLSPLGYGYTF.

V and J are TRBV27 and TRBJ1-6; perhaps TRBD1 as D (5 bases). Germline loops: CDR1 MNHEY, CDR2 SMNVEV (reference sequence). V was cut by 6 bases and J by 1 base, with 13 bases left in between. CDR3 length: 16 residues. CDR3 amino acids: CASSGLPGSYNSPLHF. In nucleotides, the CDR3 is TGTGCCAGCAGCGGGCTTCCAGGGTCCTATAATTCACCCCTCCACTTT.

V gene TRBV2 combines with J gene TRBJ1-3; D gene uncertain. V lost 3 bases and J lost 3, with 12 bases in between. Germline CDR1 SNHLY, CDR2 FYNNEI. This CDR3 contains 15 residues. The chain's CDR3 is CASSDHRVFGNTIYF. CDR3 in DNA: TGTGCCAGCAGTGATCATCGGGTCTTTGGAAACACCATATATTTT.

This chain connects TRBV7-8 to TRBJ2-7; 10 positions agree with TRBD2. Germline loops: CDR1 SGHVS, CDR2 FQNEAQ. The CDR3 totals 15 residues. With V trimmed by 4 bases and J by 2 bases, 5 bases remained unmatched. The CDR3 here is CASSSGLADPYEQYF. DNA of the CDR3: TGTGCCAGCAGCTCAGGACTAGCGGACCCCTACGAGCAGTACTTC.

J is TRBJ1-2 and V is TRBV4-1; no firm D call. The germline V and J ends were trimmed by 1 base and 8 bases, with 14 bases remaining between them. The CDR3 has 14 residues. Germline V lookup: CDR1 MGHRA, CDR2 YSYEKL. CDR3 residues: CASSQVMVMEGYTF. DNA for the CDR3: TGCGCCAGCAGCCAAGTGATGGTGATGGAAGGCTACACCTTC.

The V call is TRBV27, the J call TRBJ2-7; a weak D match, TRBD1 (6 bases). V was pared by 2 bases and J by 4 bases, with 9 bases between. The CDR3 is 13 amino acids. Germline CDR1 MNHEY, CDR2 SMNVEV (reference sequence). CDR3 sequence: CASSLTGRYEQYF. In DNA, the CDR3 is TGTGCCAGCAGTTTAACAGGGCGGTACGAGCAGTACTTC.

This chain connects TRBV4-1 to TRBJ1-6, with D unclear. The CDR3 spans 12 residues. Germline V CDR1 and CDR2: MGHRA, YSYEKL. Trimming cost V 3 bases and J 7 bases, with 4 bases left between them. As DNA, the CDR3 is TGCGCCAGCAGCCACATGAATTCACCCCTCCACTTT. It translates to CASSHMNSPLHF.

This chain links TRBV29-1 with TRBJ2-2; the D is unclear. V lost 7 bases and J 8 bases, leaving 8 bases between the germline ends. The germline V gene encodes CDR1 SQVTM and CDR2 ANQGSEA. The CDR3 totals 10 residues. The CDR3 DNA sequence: TGCAGCGCACAATTGGGGGAGCTGTTTTTT. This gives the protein CSAQLGELFF.

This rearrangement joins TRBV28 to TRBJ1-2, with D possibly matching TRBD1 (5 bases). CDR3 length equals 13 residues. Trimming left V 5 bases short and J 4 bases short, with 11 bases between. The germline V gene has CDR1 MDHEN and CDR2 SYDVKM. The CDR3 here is CASSQTAFYGYTF. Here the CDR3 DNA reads TGTGCCAGCAGTCAGACAGCATTCTATGGCTACACCTTC.